Detailed here is one TCR beta chain. The data were taken from a study of blood T cell repertoires in COVID-19. Assay: immunoSEQ multiplex PCR; the TCRdb copy retains only in-frame clones and omits some. Among about 180,000 clones listed, approximately 82% were seen once. The CDR3 length is 15 residues. Per the germline V gene, CDR1 is LNHDA and CDR2 is SQIVND (reference sequence). The J segment lost 1 base and the V segment lost 5 bases, leaving 7 bases of the junction unmatched. This clonotype was sampled from a man in his fifties or sixties who had recovered from COVID-19. Sequencing was carried out using PBMCs or T cells enriched from blood (not recorded which). The V call is TRBV19, the J call TRBJ1-1; the match to TRBD1 covers 7 bases. The CDR3 spells CASSLTGAGNTEAFF. In DNA, the CDR3 is TGTGCCAGTAGTCTAACAGGGGCAGGGAACACTGAAGCTTTCTTT.